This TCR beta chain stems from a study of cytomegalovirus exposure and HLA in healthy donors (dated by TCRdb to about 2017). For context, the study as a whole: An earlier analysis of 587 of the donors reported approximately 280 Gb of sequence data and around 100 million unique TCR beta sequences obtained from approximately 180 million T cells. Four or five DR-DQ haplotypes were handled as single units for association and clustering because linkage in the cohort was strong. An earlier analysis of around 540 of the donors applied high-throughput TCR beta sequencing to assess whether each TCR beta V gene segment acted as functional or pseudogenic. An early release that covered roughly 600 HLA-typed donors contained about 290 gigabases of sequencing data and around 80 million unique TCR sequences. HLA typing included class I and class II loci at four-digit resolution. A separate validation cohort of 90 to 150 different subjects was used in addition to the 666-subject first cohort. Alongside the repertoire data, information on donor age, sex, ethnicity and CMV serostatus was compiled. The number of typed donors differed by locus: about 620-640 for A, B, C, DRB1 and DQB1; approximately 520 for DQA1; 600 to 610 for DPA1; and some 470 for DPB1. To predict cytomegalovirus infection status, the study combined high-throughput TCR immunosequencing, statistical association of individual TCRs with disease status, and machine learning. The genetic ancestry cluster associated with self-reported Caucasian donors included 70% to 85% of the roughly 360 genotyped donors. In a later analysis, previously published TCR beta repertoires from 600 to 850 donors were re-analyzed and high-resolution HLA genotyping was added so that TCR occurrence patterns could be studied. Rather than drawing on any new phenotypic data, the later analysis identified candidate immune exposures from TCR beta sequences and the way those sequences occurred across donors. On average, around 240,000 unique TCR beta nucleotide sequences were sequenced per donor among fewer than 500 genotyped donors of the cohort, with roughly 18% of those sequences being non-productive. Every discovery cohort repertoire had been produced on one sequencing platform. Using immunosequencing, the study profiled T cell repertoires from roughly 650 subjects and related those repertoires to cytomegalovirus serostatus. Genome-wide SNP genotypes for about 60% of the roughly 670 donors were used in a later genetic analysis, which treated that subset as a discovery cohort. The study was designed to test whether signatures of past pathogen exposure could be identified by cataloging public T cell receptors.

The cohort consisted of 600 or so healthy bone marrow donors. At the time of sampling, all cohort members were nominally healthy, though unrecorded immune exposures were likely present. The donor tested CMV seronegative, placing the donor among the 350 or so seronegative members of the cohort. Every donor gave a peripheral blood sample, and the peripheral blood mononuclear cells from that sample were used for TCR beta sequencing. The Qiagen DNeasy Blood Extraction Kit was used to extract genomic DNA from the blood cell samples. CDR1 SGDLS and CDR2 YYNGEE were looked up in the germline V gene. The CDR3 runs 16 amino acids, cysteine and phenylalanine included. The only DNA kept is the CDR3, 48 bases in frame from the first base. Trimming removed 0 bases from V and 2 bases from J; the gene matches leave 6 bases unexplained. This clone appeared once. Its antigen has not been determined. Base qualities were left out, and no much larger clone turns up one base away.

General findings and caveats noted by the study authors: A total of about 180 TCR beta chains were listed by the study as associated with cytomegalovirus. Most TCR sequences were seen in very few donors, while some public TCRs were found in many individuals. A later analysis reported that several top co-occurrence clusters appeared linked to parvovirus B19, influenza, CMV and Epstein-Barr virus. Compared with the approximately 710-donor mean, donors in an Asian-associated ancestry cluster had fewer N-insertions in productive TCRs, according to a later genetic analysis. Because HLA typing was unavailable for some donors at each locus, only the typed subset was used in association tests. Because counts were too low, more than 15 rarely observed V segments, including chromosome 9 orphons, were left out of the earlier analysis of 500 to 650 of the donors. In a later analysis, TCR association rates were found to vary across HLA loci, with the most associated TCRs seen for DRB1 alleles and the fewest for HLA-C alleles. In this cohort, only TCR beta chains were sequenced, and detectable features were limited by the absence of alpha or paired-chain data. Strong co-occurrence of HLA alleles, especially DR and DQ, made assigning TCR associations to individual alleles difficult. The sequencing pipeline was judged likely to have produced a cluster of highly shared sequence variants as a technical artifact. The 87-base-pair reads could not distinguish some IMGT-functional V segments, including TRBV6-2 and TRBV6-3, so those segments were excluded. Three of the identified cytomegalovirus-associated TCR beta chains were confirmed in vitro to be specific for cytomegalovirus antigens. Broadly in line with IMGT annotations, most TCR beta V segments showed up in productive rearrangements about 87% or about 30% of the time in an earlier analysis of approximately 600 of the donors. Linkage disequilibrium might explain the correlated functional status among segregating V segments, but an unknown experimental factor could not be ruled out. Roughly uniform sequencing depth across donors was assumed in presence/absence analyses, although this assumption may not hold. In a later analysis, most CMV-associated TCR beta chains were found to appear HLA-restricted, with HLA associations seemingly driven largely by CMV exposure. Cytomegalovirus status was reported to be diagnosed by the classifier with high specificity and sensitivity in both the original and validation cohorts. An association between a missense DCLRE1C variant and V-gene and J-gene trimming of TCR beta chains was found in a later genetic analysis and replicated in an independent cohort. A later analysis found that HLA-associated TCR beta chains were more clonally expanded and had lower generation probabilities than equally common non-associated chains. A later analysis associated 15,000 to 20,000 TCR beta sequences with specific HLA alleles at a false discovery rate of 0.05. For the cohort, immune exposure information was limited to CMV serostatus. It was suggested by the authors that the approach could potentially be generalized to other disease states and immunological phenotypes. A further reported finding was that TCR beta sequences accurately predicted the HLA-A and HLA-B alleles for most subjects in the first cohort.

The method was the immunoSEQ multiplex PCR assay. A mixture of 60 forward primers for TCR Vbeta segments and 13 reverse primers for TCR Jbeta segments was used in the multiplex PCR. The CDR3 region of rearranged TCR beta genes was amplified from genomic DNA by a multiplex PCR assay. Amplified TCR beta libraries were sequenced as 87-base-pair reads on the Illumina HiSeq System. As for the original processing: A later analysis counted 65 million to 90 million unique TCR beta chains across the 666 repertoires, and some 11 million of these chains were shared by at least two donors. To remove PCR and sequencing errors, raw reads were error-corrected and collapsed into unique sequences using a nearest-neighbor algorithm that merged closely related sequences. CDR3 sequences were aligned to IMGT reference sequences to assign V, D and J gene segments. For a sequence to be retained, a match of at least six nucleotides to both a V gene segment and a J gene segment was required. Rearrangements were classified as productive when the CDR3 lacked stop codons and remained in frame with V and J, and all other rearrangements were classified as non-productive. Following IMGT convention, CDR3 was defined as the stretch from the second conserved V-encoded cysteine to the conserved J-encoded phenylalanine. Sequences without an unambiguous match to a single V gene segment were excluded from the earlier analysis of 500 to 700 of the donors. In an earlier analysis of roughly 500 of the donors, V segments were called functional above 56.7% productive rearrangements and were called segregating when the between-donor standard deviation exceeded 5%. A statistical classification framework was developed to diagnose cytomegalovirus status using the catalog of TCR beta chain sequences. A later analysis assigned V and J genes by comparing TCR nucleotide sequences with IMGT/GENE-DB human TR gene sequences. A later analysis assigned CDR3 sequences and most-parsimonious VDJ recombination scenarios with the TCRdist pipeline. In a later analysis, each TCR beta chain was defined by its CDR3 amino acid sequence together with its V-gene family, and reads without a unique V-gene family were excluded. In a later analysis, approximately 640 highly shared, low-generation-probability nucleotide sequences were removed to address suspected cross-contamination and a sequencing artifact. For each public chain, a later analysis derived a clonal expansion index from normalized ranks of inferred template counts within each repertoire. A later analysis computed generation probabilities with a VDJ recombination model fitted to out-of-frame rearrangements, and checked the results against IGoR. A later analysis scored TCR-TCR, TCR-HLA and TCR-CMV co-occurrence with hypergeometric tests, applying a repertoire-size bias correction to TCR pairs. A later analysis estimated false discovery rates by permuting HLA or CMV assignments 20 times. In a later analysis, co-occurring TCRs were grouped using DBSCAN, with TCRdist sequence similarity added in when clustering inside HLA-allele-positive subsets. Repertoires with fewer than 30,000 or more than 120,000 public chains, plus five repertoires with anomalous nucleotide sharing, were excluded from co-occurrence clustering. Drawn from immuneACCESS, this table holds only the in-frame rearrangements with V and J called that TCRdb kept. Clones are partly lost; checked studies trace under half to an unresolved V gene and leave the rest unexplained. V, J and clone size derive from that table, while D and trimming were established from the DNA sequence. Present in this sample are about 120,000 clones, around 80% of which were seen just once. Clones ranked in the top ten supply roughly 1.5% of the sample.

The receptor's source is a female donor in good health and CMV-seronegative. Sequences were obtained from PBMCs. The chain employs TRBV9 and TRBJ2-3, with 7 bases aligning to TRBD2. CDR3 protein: CASSVGNSGYTDTQYF. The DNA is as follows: TGTGCCAGCAGCGTAGGAAATAGCGGGTACACAGATACGCAGTATTTT.